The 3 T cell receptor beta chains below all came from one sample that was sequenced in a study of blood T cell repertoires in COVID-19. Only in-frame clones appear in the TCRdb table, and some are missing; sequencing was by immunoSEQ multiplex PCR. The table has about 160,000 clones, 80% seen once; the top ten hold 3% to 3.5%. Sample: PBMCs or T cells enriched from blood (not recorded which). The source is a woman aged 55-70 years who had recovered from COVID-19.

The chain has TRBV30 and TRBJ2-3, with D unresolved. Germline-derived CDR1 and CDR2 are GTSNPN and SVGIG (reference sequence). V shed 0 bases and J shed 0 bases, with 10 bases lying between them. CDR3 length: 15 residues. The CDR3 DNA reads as TGTGCCTGGAGTGTACTTGGCAGGAGCACAGATACGCAGTATTTT. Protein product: CAWSVLGRSTDTQYF.

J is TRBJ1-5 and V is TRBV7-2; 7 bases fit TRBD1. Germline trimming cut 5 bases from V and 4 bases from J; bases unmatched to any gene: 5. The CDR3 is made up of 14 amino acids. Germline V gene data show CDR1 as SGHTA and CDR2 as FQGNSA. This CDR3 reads CASSPRQGNQPQHF. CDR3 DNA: TGTGCCAGCAGCCCCAGACAGGGTAATCAGCCCCAGCATTTT.

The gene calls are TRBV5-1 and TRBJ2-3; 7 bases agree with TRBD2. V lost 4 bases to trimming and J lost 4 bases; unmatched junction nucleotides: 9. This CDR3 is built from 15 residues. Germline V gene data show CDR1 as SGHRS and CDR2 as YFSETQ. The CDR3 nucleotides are TGCGCCAGCAGCCCAGATGGGGGGGAGTCAGATACGCAGTATTTT. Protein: CASSPDGGESDTQYF.